The 6 T cell receptor beta chains reported below all come from one sample, sequenced in a study of blood T cell repertoires in COVID-19. Profiling relied on immunoSEQ multiplex PCR, and the TCRdb table lists in-frame clones only, not all of them. The sample consists of 59,000 or so clones, about nine tenths of them appearing once. The sequencing sample was made of peripheral blood. Receptors originate from a human donor in a cohort sampled during active COVID-19.

Concerning this clone itself: One end of the junction fails to match germline, which may point to a read error. This chain uses TRBV7-9 with TRBJ2-7; D is unresolved. The CDR3 is made up of 13 amino acids. Germline CDR1 and CDR2: SEHNR and FQNEAQ (reference sequence). The CDR3 nucleotides read TGTGCCAGCAGCTTAAACAGTCGGCTCACCTCGGACTTC. Translating it yields CASSLNSRLTSDF.

The chain is built from TRBV5-4 and TRBJ1-1; D perhaps matches TRBD1 (5 bases). Germline CDR1 is SGHNT and CDR2 is YYREEE (reference sequence). CDR3 size: 16 residues. Trimming took 0 bases from V and 3 from J, leaving 15 bases between them. Written as DNA, the CDR3 is TGTGCCAGCAGCTTGGCTTACACCAAAGGGGACACTGAAGCTTTCTTT. Translation gives CASSLAYTKGDTEAFF.

The rearrangement links TRBV7-7 to TRBJ2-1; D perhaps matches TRBD2 (6 bases). Germline CDR1 reads SSHAT; CDR2 reads FNYEAQ (reference sequence). The V end lost 5 bases, the J end lost 0 bases, and 11 bases lay between the germline ends. The CDR3 runs to 15 residues. CDR3 loop: CASSPSESSYNEQFF. As DNA, the CDR3 is TGTGCCAGCAGCCCTAGCGAGAGCTCCTACAATGAGCAGTTCTTC. The complete variable domain, with remaining parts taken from reference TRBV7-7 and TRBJ2-1, reads GAGVSQSPRYKVTKRGQDVTLRCDPISSHATLYWYQQALGQGPEFLTYFNYEAQPDKSGLPSDRFSAERPEGSISTLTIQRTEQRDSAMYRCASSPSESSYNEQFFGPGTRLTVL.

CDR3 in DNA: TGTGCCAGCAGCCCGGTGTCAGATACGCAGTATTTT. This translates into CASSPVSDTQYF. This sequence joins TRBV5-4 and TRBJ2-3; D unclear. CDR3 size: 12 residues. V was clipped by 4 bases and J by 4 bases, with 7 bases between them. The germline V gene encodes CDR1 SGHNT and CDR2 YYREEE (reference sequence).

V usage is TRBV21-1 and J usage is TRBJ2-7; the D segment call TRBD2 is taken from the table without a DNA check. TRBV21-1 is a pseudogene segment. The CDR3 runs 16 residues. CDR3 in amino acids: CASSKESSGNSYEQYF. The CDR3 DNA reads as TGTGCCAGCAGCAAAGAATCTTCGGGTAACTCCTACGAGCAGTACTTC.

CDR3 coding DNA: TGTGCCAGTAGTATAAGCCCCACAGGGGCCAATCAGCCCCAGCATTTT. Encoded protein: CASSISPTGANQPQHF. V is TRBV19 and J is TRBJ1-5; TRBD1 matches at 7 bases. Germline V CDR1 and CDR2: LNHDA, SQIVND (reference sequence). With V trimmed by 2 bases and J by 3 bases, 7 bases remained unmatched. This CDR3 is built from 16 residues.